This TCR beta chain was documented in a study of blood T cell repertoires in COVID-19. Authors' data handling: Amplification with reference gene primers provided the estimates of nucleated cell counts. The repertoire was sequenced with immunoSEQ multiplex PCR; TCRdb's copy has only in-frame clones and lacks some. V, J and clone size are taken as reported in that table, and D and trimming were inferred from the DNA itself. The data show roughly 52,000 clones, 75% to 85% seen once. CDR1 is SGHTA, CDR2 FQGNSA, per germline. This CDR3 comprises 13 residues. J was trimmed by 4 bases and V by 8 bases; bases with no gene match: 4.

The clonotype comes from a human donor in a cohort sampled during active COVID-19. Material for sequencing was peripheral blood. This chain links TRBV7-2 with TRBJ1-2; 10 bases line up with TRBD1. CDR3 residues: CASPRQGAYGYTF. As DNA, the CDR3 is TGTGCCAGCCCCCGACAGGGGGCCTATGGCTACACCTTC.